The source of this T cell receptor (beta chain) is a study of shared clonotypes between healthy human individuals. V lost 1 base, J lost 3 bases, and 7 bases lay in between. From germline, CDR1 is SGHTA and CDR2 FQGNSA. There are 13 residues in the CDR3. This clone showed up just once. This sequence may be a read error, since a much larger clone differs from it by one base. This sample includes further DNA sequences coding for the same CDR3. Sequencing used immunoSEQ multiplex PCR; TCRdb keeps in-frame clones, though not all of them. The sample lists under 2,000,000 clones, over 85% occurring once. Cells designated naive CD8 were CD45RO-negative and were positively selected for CCR7, with terminally differentiated effector memory CD45RA+ cells excluded. The study enrolled healthy HIV-negative adults without recent acute infections or vaccinations as donors.

The TCR sequence derives from a man younger than 35 in good health. V gene TRBV7-2 combines with J gene TRBJ2-7; D unresolved. The specimen was naive CD8+ T cells sorted from blood. The CDR3 coding sequence is TGTGCCAGCAGCTTAGACCCGAACTACGAGCAGTACTTC. Translated: CASSLDPNYEQYF.